Only one count was recorded for the clone carrying this T cell receptor (beta chain). Authors' data handling: Scientists estimated how many nucleated cells there were by amplifying reference gene primers. Data came from immunoSEQ multiplex PCR; TCRdb stores just in-frame clones and leaves some out. The D gene and trimming were derived from the DNA, and the V and J assignments and clone size from that table. Of roughly 23,000 clones listed, approximately 92% were seen once; the top ten hold around 3.2%. The source of the sample is a study of blood T cell repertoires in COVID-19. Turning to the study itself: The cDNA or gDNA used as material had been derived from T cells, B-cell-depleted T cells, or PBMCs.

The germline V gene encodes CDR1 ENHRY and CDR2 SYGVKD. The CDR3 runs to 17 residues. After removal of 0 bases from V and 6 bases from J, the junction contained 11 bases not matched to a gene. The rearrangement uses TRBV10-3 and TRBJ2-7, with 10 bases identical to TRBD2. The sequence was obtained from a woman in her seventies with active COVID-19. Material for sequencing was peripheral blood. Written as DNA, the CDR3 is TGTGCCATCAGTGAGTCGGCTAGCGGGAGATCGGCGGGCGAGCAGTACTTC. The encoded protein is CAISESASGRSAGEQYF.